This T cell receptor (beta chain) was sequenced for a study of beta chain features in type 1 diabetes. TCRB transcripts that were expressed got sequenced, as all of the isolated RNA had been reverse transcribed. TCRdb's copy holds only in-frame clones and misses some; the assay was immunoSEQ multiplex PCR. The data contain 95,000 to 150,000 clones, over 15% of them seen just once; the ten biggest clones take up approximately 2.3%. CDR1 is LNHDA, CDR2 SQIVND, per germline (reference sequence). Unmatched junction bases numbered 10, after V lost 3 bases and J lost 0 bases. This CDR3 is 18 amino acids long. This clone was counted only a few times. The antigen remains unidentified. General study points: Type 1 diabetes patients had TCRB CDR3s that were shorter (moderately but significantly so) in all four CD4+ subsets.

The chain recombines TRBV19 with TRBJ2-2, with TRBD2 identical over 7 bases. This TCR was sampled from a man aged 30-40 years with type 1 diabetes. Input material: central memory CD4+ T cells from blood. CDR3 nucleotide sequence: TGTGCCAGTAGTATTGGACGGGACTACGGTGCGAACACCGGGGAGCTGTTTTTT. Encoded protein: CASSIGRDYGANTGELFF.